The entry below gives a single T cell receptor beta chain sequence along with its context. As handled by the study authors: Counts of nucleated cells, estimated from reference gene primer amplification, were obtained. The repertoire was sequenced with immunoSEQ multiplex PCR; TCRdb's copy has only in-frame clones and lacks some. That table supplies the V and J calls and clone size; D and trimming were determined from the DNA. Of 350,000 or so clones in the sample, approximately 90% were seen once. The sample originates from a study of blood T cell repertoires in COVID-19. At the level of the study: Acute and convalescent COVID-19 samples came from the United States, Italy and Spain.

The germline V gene has CDR1 MNHEY and CDR2 SVGAGI. V shed 7 bases, J shed 7 bases, and the junction held 9 bases outside the gene matches. The CDR3 length is 13 residues. Material: peripheral blood. This clonotype was sampled from a woman aged 55-69 years with COVID-19, enrolled during active disease. The rearrangement uses TRBV6-5 and TRBJ2-7; 8 bases line up with TRBD1. The CDR3 DNA reads TGTGCCAGCACCACGACAGGGGCGGGGGAGCAGTACTTC. It translates to CASTTTGAGEQYF.